These T cell receptor beta chains were read from a single sample in a study of persistence of HIV-infected CD4 T cells. Clones were sequenced by immunoSEQ multiplex PCR, and TCRdb holds only the in-frame ones, with some missing. Of tens of thousands of clones in the sample, roughly nine tenths were seen once. These receptors have no identified antigens. The source was CD4+ T cells sorted from PBMCs after approximately 19-hour stimulation, collected from a patient who received antiretroviral therapy. These receptor sequences come from an adult woman with HIV who was CMV-seropositive. Each CDR3 is given with its conserved first and last residue. Each record gives: CDR3 protein, CDR3 DNA, clone size, J gene, V gene, D gene. D genes are given only for firm matches. Clone size is given for some rows only: seen once, a few or many times, or a class if the clone is expanded.

cdr3_aa: CASREGNEQFF
cdr3_nt: TGTGCCAGCAGGGAGGGGAATGAGCAGTTCTTC
clone_size: .
j_call: TRBJ2-1
v_call: TRBV2
d_call: .

cdr3_aa: CASSVSDSRGTEAFF
cdr3_nt: TGTGCCAGCAGTGTCTCTGACTCGCGGGGGACTGAAGCTTTCTTT
clone_size: once
j_call: TRBJ1-1
v_call: TRBV2
d_call: .

cdr3_aa: CSAIDRLKQYF
cdr3_nt: TGCAGTGCTATAGACCGCCTTAAGCAGTACTTC
clone_size: .
j_call: TRBJ2-7
v_call: TRBV20-1
d_call: .

cdr3_aa: CASIQRLMNTEAFF
cdr3_nt: TGTGCCAGCATCCAAAGATTGATGAACACTGAAGCTTTCTTT
clone_size: few
j_call: TRBJ1-1
v_call: TRBV6-6
d_call: .

cdr3_aa: CASSFGTSGGALSYEQYF
cdr3_nt: TGCGCCAGCAGCTTTGGGACTAGCGGGGGGGCCCTCTCCTACGAGCAGTACTTC
clone_size: .
j_call: TRBJ2-7
v_call: TRBV5-1
d_call: TRBD2

cdr3_aa: CASGGQATSYGYTF
cdr3_nt: TGTGCCAGCGGAGGACAGGCAACATCCTATGGCTACACCTTC
clone_size: .
j_call: TRBJ1-2
v_call: TRBV2
d_call: TRBD1

cdr3_aa: CASSASAGGPGEQFF
cdr3_nt: TGCGCCAGCAGCGCTTCGGCGGGGGGGCCTGGTGAGCAGTTCTTC
clone_size: .
j_call: TRBJ2-1
v_call: TRBV5-1
d_call: TRBD2

cdr3_aa: CASSRTTGVREKLFF
cdr3_nt: TGTGCCAGCAGCCGAACGACAGGGGTTCGGGAAAAACTGTTTTTT
clone_size: .
j_call: TRBJ1-4
v_call: TRBV7-8
d_call: TRBD1

cdr3_aa: CSAVQNSYNEQFF
cdr3_nt: TGCAGCGCTGTACAGAACTCCTACAATGAGCAGTTCTTC
clone_size: once
j_call: TRBJ2-1
v_call: TRBV29-1
d_call: .

cdr3_aa: CASSLGPGPSNEQFF
cdr3_nt: TGTGCCAGCAGCTTAGGCCCGGGCCCTTCTAATGAGCAGTTCTTC
clone_size: few
j_call: TRBJ2-1
v_call: TRBV7-6
d_call: .

cdr3_aa: CASTPGGLYNSPLHF
cdr3_nt: TGCGCCAGCACTCCGGGAGGGCTCTATAATTCACCCCTCCACTTT
clone_size: .
j_call: TRBJ1-6
v_call: TRBV5-1
d_call: .

cdr3_aa: CASSVSGGGTEAFF
cdr3_nt: TGTGCCAGCAGCGTTTCCGGGGGAGGCACTGAAGCTTTCTTT
clone_size: once
j_call: TRBJ1-1
v_call: TRBV9
d_call: .

cdr3_aa: CASSGLLAGGYNEQFF
cdr3_nt: TGTGCCAGCAGCGGCTTGCTAGCGGGGGGATACAATGAGCAGTTCTTC
clone_size: .
j_call: TRBJ2-1
v_call: TRBV3-1/TRBV3-2
d_call: TRBD2

cdr3_aa: CASRADRDSYNEQFF
cdr3_nt: TGTGCCAGCAGAGCTGACAGAGATTCTTACAATGAGCAGTTCTTC
clone_size: .
j_call: TRBJ2-1
v_call: TRBV27
d_call: .

cdr3_aa: CASSLSNTEAFF
cdr3_nt: TGCGCCAGCAGCTTGTCGAACACTGAAGCTTTCTTT
clone_size: .
j_call: TRBJ1-1
v_call: TRBV5-1
d_call: .

cdr3_aa: CASSYSGQYRYGYTF
cdr3_nt: TGTGCCAGCAGTTACTCCGGACAGTACCGCTATGGCTACACCTTC
clone_size: .
j_call: TRBJ1-2
v_call: TRBV6-5
d_call: .

cdr3_aa: CASSLEGYGYTF
cdr3_nt: TGTGCCAGCAGTTTAGAGGGCTATGGCTACACCTTC
clone_size: once
j_call: TRBJ1-2
v_call: TRBV12-3/TRBV12-4
d_call: .

cdr3_aa: CASSSGQSYTEAFF
cdr3_nt: TGTGCCAGCAGTTCTGGACAGTCCTACACTGAAGCTTTCTTT
clone_size: once
j_call: TRBJ1-1
v_call: TRBV6-5
d_call: .

cdr3_aa: CASSTSLGSNQPQHF
cdr3_nt: TGTGCCAGTAGTACTTCCTTGGGGAGCAATCAGCCCCAGCATTTT
clone_size: .
j_call: TRBJ1-5
v_call: TRBV19
d_call: .

cdr3_aa: CASSEARGGRNTGELFF
cdr3_nt: TGTGCCAGCAGCGAAGCTCGTGGGGGGCGCAACACCGGGGAGCTGTTTTTT
clone_size: .
j_call: TRBJ2-2
v_call: TRBV5-4
d_call: .

cdr3_aa: CSARGQIDEQYF
cdr3_nt: TGCAGCGCCAGGGGGCAGATCGACGAGCAGTACTTC
clone_size: .
j_call: TRBJ2-7
v_call: TRBV29-1
d_call: TRBD1

cdr3_aa: CASQRTANYGYTF
cdr3_nt: TGTGCCAGCCAAAGGACAGCTAACTATGGCTACACCTTC
clone_size: .
j_call: TRBJ1-2
v_call: TRBV12-3/TRBV12-4
d_call: .

cdr3_aa: CASRDDRADAFF
cdr3_nt: TGTGCCAGCAGAGACGACAGGGCCGACGCTTTCTTT
clone_size: .
j_call: TRBJ1-1
v_call: TRBV2
d_call: TRBD1

cdr3_aa: CATSRGSNTEAFF
cdr3_nt: TGTGCCACCAGCAGAGGCTCTAACACTGAAGCTTTCTTT
clone_size: .
j_call: TRBJ1-1
v_call: TRBV15
d_call: .

cdr3_aa: CASSLGSGGSSGANVLTF
cdr3_nt: TGCGCCAGCAGCTTGGGTTCAGGGGGAAGCTCTGGGGCCAACGTCCTGACTTTC
clone_size: .
j_call: TRBJ2-6
v_call: TRBV5-1
d_call: TRBD1

cdr3_aa: CAWSVPHGSRVYNEQFF
cdr3_nt: TGTGCCTGGAGTGTACCTCATGGGTCTCGGGTTTACAATGAGCAGTTCTTC
clone_size: .
j_call: TRBJ2-1
v_call: TRBV30
d_call: .

cdr3_aa: CASTDFNYGYTF
cdr3_nt: TGTGCCAGTACAGATTTTAACTATGGCTACACCTTC
clone_size: .
j_call: TRBJ1-2
v_call: TRBV19
d_call: .

cdr3_aa: CASSLGDSSSYEQYF
cdr3_nt: TGTGCCAGCAGTTTGGGGGACAGCAGCTCCTACGAGCAGTACTTC
clone_size: .
j_call: TRBJ2-7
v_call: TRBV27
d_call: TRBD1

cdr3_aa: CASTLGAVPNTGELFF
cdr3_nt: TGCGCCAGCACCCTTGGGGCGGTCCCGAACACCGGGGAGCTGTTTTTT
clone_size: .
j_call: TRBJ2-2
v_call: TRBV5-1
d_call: .

cdr3_aa: CATQQRRTDTQYF
cdr3_nt: TGTGCCACCCAACAGAGGAGAACAGATACGCAGTATTTT
clone_size: .
j_call: TRBJ2-3
v_call: TRBV2
d_call: .

cdr3_aa: CASSIIQGRTDTQYF
cdr3_nt: TGTGCCAGTAGTATAATTCAGGGGCGGACAGATACGCAGTATTTT
clone_size: .
j_call: TRBJ2-3
v_call: TRBV19
d_call: .

cdr3_aa: CASSHPTNTEAFF
cdr3_nt: TGTGCCAGCAGTCATCCAACGAACACTGAAGCTTTCTTT
clone_size: .
j_call: TRBJ1-1
v_call: TRBV6-2/TRBV6-3
d_call: .

cdr3_aa: CASALGGTSTDTQYF
cdr3_nt: TGCGCCAGCGCATTGGGGGGGACCAGCACAGATACGCAGTATTTT
clone_size: .
j_call: TRBJ2-3
v_call: TRBV5-1
d_call: TRBD2

cdr3_aa: CASSVGGANQPQHF
cdr3_nt: TGTGCCAGCAGTGTAGGGGGCGCTAATCAGCCCCAGCATTTT
clone_size: .
j_call: TRBJ1-5
v_call: TRBV2
d_call: TRBD1

cdr3_aa: CSVGNTQYF
cdr3_nt: TGCAGCGTTGGGAATACGCAGTATTTT
clone_size: .
j_call: TRBJ2-3
v_call: TRBV29-1
d_call: .

cdr3_aa: CASSIQVGINEAFF
cdr3_nt: TGTGCCAGTAGTATTCAGGTCGGGATTAATGAAGCTTTCTTT
clone_size: .
j_call: TRBJ1-1
v_call: TRBV19
d_call: .

cdr3_aa: CASSLRTSGAGTDTQYF
cdr3_nt: TGCGCCAGCAGCTTAAGGACTAGCGGGGCAGGCACAGATACGCAGTATTTT
clone_size: .
j_call: TRBJ2-3
v_call: TRBV5-1
d_call: TRBD2

cdr3_aa: CASSLTATEDSPLHF
cdr3_nt: TGTGCCAGCAGCTTGACAGCTACAGAGGATTCACCCCTCCACTTT
clone_size: .
j_call: TRBJ1-6
v_call: TRBV5-4
d_call: .

cdr3_aa: CASSLRAGEGSPLHF
cdr3_nt: TGCGCCAGCAGCTTGCGGGCAGGGGAAGGGTCACCCCTCCACTTT
clone_size: few
j_call: TRBJ1-6
v_call: TRBV5-1
d_call: .

cdr3_aa: CASSPGQGRTEAFF
cdr3_nt: TGTGCCAGCAGTCCGGGACAGGGGAGGACTGAAGCTTTCTTT
clone_size: .
j_call: TRBJ1-1
v_call: TRBV2
d_call: TRBD1

cdr3_aa: CASSQGSSQGAGYTF
cdr3_nt: TGTGCCAGCAGCCAAGGATCGTCGCAGGGGGCGGGCTACACCTTC
clone_size: .
j_call: TRBJ1-2
v_call: TRBV3-1/TRBV3-2
d_call: TRBD1

cdr3_aa: CATSDLLPSGANVLTF
cdr3_nt: TGTGCCACCAGTGATTTGCTGCCCTCTGGGGCCAACGTCCTGACTTTC
clone_size: .
j_call: TRBJ2-6
v_call: TRBV24-1
d_call: .

cdr3_aa: CASSLARGGGTGELFF
cdr3_nt: TGTGCCAGCAGCTTGGCGCGGGGGGGAGGAACCGGGGAGCTGTTTTTT
clone_size: few
j_call: TRBJ2-2
v_call: TRBV5-4
d_call: TRBD2

cdr3_aa: CASSFSSQGAEAFF
cdr3_nt: TGTGCCAGCAGTTTTTCCTCGCAGGGGGCTGAAGCTTTCTTT
clone_size: .
j_call: TRBJ1-1
v_call: TRBV27
d_call: TRBD1

cdr3_aa: CASSTERQHSMNTEAFF
cdr3_nt: TGTGCCAGCAGCACCGAAAGACAGCATTCCATGAACACTGAAGCTTTCTTT
clone_size: .
j_call: TRBJ1-1
v_call: TRBV21-1
d_call: .

cdr3_aa: CASSYSSLGNTIYF
cdr3_nt: TGTGCCAGCAGTTACTCGAGCCTCGGAAACACCATATATTTT
clone_size: once
j_call: TRBJ1-3
v_call: TRBV6-5
d_call: .

cdr3_aa: CASSPLRASTDTQYF
cdr3_nt: TGTGCCAGCTCACCACTTCGGGCTAGCACAGATACGCAGTATTTT
clone_size: .
j_call: TRBJ2-3
v_call: TRBV18
d_call: .

cdr3_aa: CASSESGTQRGYTF
cdr3_nt: TGTGCCAGCAGTGAATCCGGGACACAGCGTGGCTACACCTTC
clone_size: .
j_call: TRBJ1-2
v_call: TRBV6-1
d_call: .

cdr3_aa: CASRQGVRSYNEQFF
cdr3_nt: TGTGCCAGCAGACAGGGGGTACGCTCCTACAATGAGCAGTTCTTC
clone_size: .
j_call: TRBJ2-1
v_call: TRBV6-5
d_call: TRBD1

cdr3_aa: CASSEGESRDNQPQHF
cdr3_nt: TGCGCCAGCAGTGAAGGAGAATCACGGGACAATCAGCCCCAGCATTTT
clone_size: .
j_call: TRBJ1-5
v_call: TRBV10-2
d_call: .

cdr3_aa: CASRATGGEQYF
cdr3_nt: TGTGCCAGCAGAGCAACAGGGGGTGAGCAGTACTTC
clone_size: .
j_call: TRBJ2-7
v_call: TRBV6-5
d_call: TRBD1

cdr3_aa: CASSIRQSGNTGELFF
cdr3_nt: TGTGCCAGTAGTATTCGACAGAGTGGGAACACCGGGGAGCTGTTTTTT
clone_size: .
j_call: TRBJ2-2
v_call: TRBV19
d_call: .

cdr3_aa: CASLHRGQGNTIYF
cdr3_nt: TGCGCCAGTCTACACCGGGGACAGGGAAACACCATATATTTT
clone_size: .
j_call: TRBJ1-3
v_call: TRBV10-1
d_call: TRBD1